The present T cell receptor (beta chain) was sequenced within a study of cytomegalovirus exposure and HLA in healthy donors. The germline gives CDR1 MDHEN, CDR2 SYDVKM. Trimming took off 5 bases at V and 6 bases at J, with 16 bases between the two ends. This CDR3 is built from 14 residues. A multiplex PCR was run with 60 Vbeta primers and 13 Jbeta primers. Per the original methods: A later analysis tallied approximately 87 million unique TCR beta chains, 9 million to 12 million of them shared. Clones were read by immunoSEQ multiplex PCR, and TCRdb kept only the in-frame ones, dropping some. That table gives V, J and clone size, and the DNA gave D and trimming. The top ten hold about 3.1% of the sample, which has about 170,000 clones, around 77% seen once.

Source material: PBMCs. The sequence was collected from a female donor in good health and CMV-seronegative. V and J are TRBV28 and TRBJ1-1; no firm D call. CDR3 in amino acids: CASSDAFLGSEAFF. The CDR3 region has the DNA TGTGCCAGCAGTGACGCATTTCTAGGTTCTGAAGCTTTCTTT.